These T cell receptor beta chains were read from a single sample in a study of molecular identifiers for immune sequencing clone quantification. MiXCR, applied by TCRdb to the PCR reads, yields one record per CDR3 protein. The sample lists 600,000 to 650,000 distinct CDR3 sequences, nearly 20% occurring once. Sequences were obtained from naive CD8+ T cells from blood, with Jurkat cell RNA spiked in. The receptors were sampled from a human donor in good health. Some libraries in this study had Jurkat cell RNA spiked in. Each CDR3 is given with its conserved first and last residue. Fields, in order: J gene, clone size, D gene, V gene, CDR3 protein, CDR3 DNA. A D gene is named only where the DNA matches it firmly. Rows give clone size only sometimes, using once, few, many, or a class for an expanded clone.

>TRBJ2-1|-|TRBD2|TRBV30
CASQRAGGLNGDEQFF
TGTGCCTCCCAACGAGCGGGGGGTTTGAATGGGGATGAGCAGTTCTTC
>TRBJ2-7|many|-|TRBV5-6
CASSHGLVYEQYF
TGTGCCAGCAGCCACGGACTTGTATACGAGCAGTACTTC
>TRBJ2-3|-|-|TRBV15
CATSRDPWDFFTDTQYF
TGTGCCACCAGCAGAGATCCCTGGGACTTCTTCACAGATACGCAGTATTTT
>TRBJ1-2|many|-|TRBV7-9
CATLEGGSGYTF
TGTGCCACCCTCGAGGGGGGGTCTGGCTACACCTTC
>TRBJ1-2|many|-|TRBV6-1
CASSETQIVVTNYGYTF
TGTGCCAGCAGTGAAACTCAGATAGTGGTAACTAACTATGGCTACACCTTC
>TRBJ2-7|few|-|TRBV10-3
CAISVFGQVSSYEQYF
TGTGCCATCAGTGTTTTTGGGCAGGTTAGCTCCTACGAGCAGTACTTC
>TRBJ2-7|many|TRBD2|TRBV5-4
CASSRGTSVYEQYF
TGTGCCAGCAGTCGCGGGACTAGCGTCTACGAGCAGTACTTC
>TRBJ2-1|many|TRBD1|TRBV29-1
CSVAGTGRSYNEQFF
TGCAGCGTTGCAGGGACAGGGCGCTCCTACAATGAGCAGTTCTTC
>TRBJ2-7|many|-|TRBV9
CASSLRTGLEQYF
TGTGCCAGCAGCTTAAGGACGGGGTTGGAGCAGTACTTC
>TRBJ1-5|many|-|TRBV7-6
CASSMGPPGSNQPQHF
TGTGCCAGCAGCATGGGACCCCCAGGGAGCAATCAGCCCCAGCATTTT
>TRBJ2-1|-|-|TRBV11-2
CASSSGLPSGYNEQFF
TGTGCCAGCAGCTCGGGACTCCCGAGTGGCTACAATGAGCAGTTCTTC
>TRBJ2-3|many|TRBD2|TRBV29-1
CSPWVRGRAADTQYF
TGCAGCCCTTGGGTGCGCGGGAGGGCCGCAGATACGCAGTATTTT
>TRBJ2-1|few|-|TRBV4-1
CASSPRLPYNEQFF
TGCGCCAGCAGCCCCCGCTTACCCTACAATGAGCAGTTCTTC
>TRBJ1-1|many|-|TRBV29-1
CSGRDTEAFF
TGCAGCGGCAGGGATACTGAAGCTTTCTTT
>TRBJ2-7|few|TRBD1|TRBV4-1
CASSQLGQGTSYEQYF
TGCGCCAGCAGCCAACTGGGACAGGGGACTTCCTACGAGCAGTACTTC
>TRBJ2-7|-|-|TRBV7-9
CASSPPLSYEQYF
TGTGCCAGCAGCCCCCCCCTCTCCTACGAGCAGTACTTC
>TRBJ2-7|-|TRBD1|TRBV4-3
CASSQDAGGFSQEQYF
TGCGCCAGCAGCCAAGATGCAGGGGGCTTTTCGCAAGAGCAGTACTTC
>TRBJ1-1|-|-|TRBV30
CAWSDNRLRLDEAFF
TGTGCCTGGAGCGATAACAGGCTGCGGTTGGATGAAGCTTTCTTT
>TRBJ1-5|-|-|TRBV20-1
CSARRRGDLNQPQHF
TGCAGTGCCCGAAGAAGGGGAGACCTCAATCAGCCCCAGCATTTT
>TRBJ1-1|-|TRBD1|TRBV7-9
CLHGTDGTEAFF
TGTTTGCACGGGACAGATGGTACTGAAGCTTTCTTT
>TRBJ1-1|many|-|TRBV29-1
CSVEQNTEAFF
TGCAGCGTTGAACAGAACACTGAAGCTTTCTTT
>TRBJ2-7|-|-|TRBV20-1
CSANNWQDSYEQYF
TGCAGTGCTAATAACTGGCAGGATTCCTACGAGCAGTACTTC
>TRBJ2-1|-|-|TRBV7-2
CASTTDTFNEQFF
TGTGCCAGCACCACGGACACTTTCAATGAGCAGTTCTTC
>TRBJ1-4|many|TRBD1|TRBV7-9
CASSLKGFGQDNEKLFF
TGTGCCAGCAGCTTAAAGGGTTTTGGACAGGATAATGAAAAACTGTTTTTT
>TRBJ1-4|many|-|TRBV27
CASSFRGFDEKLFF
TGTGCCAGCAGTTTCAGGGGCTTCGACGAAAAACTGTTTTTT
>TRBJ2-7|many|TRBD2|TRBV15
CATSRDRGEGRSYEQYF
TGTGCCACCAGCAGAGATCGGGGGGAGGGCCGGTCCTACGAGCAGTACTTC
>TRBJ1-2|many|-|TRBV6-2/TRBV6-3
CASRTGLLEGYTF
TGTGCCAGCAGAACCGGGCTGCTGGAAGGCTACACCTTC
>TRBJ2-7|few|TRBD1|TRBV27
CASSSSGTGNEQYF
TGTGCCAGCAGCTCATCCGGGACAGGGAACGAGCAGTACTTC
>TRBJ2-2|many|-|TRBV3-1
CASSPERVNTGELFF
TGTGCCAGCAGCCCAGAGCGGGTGAACACCGGGGAGCTGTTTTTT
>TRBJ1-5|many|TRBD1|TRBV2
CASSENRGGGNQPQHF
TGTGCCAGCAGTGAAAACAGGGGTGGGGGCAATCAGCCCCAGCATTTT
>TRBJ2-3|many|TRBD2|TRBV11-3
CASSSGLAGGLDTQYF
TGTGCCAGCAGCTCGGGACTAGCGGGGGGCCTAGATACGCAGTATTTT
>TRBJ2-2|few|TRBD1|TRBV27
CASSLWTGGSTGELFF
TGTGCCAGCAGTTTATGGACAGGGGGTTCCACCGGGGAGCTGTTTTTT
>TRBJ1-1|-|-|TRBV19
CASSTGNTGAFF
TGTGCCAGTAGTACGGGGAACACTGGAGCTTTCTTT
>TRBJ2-5|many|TRBD1|TRBV7-9
CASSGTVDVETQYF
TGTGCCAGCAGCGGGACAGTCGATGTGGAGACCCAGTACTTC
>TRBJ2-1|-|TRBD2|TRBV19
CASSIVTGGQGEQFF
TGTGCCAGTAGTATAGTTACGGGAGGGCAGGGTGAGCAGTTCTTC
>TRBJ2-3|many|TRBD2|TRBV27
CASRALAGPDTQYF
TGTGCCAGCAGGGCGTTAGCGGGGCCGGATACGCAGTATTTT
>TRBJ1-2|many|-|TRBV14
CASSLVADYGYTF
TGTGCCAGCAGCCTAGTAGCAGACTATGGCTACACCTTC
>TRBJ2-5|-|-|TRBV4-1
CASSRDLETQYF
TGCGCCAGCAGCCGCGACTTGGAGACCCAGTACTTC
>TRBJ2-5|many|-|TRBV7-9
CASSLAREIGETQYF
TGTGCCAGCAGCTTAGCGAGGGAAATAGGAGAGACCCAGTACTTC